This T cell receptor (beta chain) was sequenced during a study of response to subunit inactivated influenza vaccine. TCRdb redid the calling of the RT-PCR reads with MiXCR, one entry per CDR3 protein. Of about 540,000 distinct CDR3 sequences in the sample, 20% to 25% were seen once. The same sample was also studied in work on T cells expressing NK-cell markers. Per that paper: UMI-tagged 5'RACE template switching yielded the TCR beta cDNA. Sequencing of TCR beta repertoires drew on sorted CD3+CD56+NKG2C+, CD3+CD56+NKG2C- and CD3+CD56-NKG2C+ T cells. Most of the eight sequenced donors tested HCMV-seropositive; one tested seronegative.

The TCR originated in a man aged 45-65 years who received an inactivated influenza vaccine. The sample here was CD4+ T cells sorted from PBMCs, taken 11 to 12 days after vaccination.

The CDR3 loop reads CASSTYSGTDTQYF. In DNA form, the CDR3 reads TGTGCCAGCAGTACATATAGCGGCACAGATACGCAGTATTTT. J is TRBJ2-3 and V is TRBV6-1, with D possibly matching TRBD2 (5 bases). This CDR3 contains 14 residues. In germline, CDR1 is MNHNS, CDR2 SASEGT. V was shortened by 5 bases and J by 1 base, with 10 bases between the two germline ends.